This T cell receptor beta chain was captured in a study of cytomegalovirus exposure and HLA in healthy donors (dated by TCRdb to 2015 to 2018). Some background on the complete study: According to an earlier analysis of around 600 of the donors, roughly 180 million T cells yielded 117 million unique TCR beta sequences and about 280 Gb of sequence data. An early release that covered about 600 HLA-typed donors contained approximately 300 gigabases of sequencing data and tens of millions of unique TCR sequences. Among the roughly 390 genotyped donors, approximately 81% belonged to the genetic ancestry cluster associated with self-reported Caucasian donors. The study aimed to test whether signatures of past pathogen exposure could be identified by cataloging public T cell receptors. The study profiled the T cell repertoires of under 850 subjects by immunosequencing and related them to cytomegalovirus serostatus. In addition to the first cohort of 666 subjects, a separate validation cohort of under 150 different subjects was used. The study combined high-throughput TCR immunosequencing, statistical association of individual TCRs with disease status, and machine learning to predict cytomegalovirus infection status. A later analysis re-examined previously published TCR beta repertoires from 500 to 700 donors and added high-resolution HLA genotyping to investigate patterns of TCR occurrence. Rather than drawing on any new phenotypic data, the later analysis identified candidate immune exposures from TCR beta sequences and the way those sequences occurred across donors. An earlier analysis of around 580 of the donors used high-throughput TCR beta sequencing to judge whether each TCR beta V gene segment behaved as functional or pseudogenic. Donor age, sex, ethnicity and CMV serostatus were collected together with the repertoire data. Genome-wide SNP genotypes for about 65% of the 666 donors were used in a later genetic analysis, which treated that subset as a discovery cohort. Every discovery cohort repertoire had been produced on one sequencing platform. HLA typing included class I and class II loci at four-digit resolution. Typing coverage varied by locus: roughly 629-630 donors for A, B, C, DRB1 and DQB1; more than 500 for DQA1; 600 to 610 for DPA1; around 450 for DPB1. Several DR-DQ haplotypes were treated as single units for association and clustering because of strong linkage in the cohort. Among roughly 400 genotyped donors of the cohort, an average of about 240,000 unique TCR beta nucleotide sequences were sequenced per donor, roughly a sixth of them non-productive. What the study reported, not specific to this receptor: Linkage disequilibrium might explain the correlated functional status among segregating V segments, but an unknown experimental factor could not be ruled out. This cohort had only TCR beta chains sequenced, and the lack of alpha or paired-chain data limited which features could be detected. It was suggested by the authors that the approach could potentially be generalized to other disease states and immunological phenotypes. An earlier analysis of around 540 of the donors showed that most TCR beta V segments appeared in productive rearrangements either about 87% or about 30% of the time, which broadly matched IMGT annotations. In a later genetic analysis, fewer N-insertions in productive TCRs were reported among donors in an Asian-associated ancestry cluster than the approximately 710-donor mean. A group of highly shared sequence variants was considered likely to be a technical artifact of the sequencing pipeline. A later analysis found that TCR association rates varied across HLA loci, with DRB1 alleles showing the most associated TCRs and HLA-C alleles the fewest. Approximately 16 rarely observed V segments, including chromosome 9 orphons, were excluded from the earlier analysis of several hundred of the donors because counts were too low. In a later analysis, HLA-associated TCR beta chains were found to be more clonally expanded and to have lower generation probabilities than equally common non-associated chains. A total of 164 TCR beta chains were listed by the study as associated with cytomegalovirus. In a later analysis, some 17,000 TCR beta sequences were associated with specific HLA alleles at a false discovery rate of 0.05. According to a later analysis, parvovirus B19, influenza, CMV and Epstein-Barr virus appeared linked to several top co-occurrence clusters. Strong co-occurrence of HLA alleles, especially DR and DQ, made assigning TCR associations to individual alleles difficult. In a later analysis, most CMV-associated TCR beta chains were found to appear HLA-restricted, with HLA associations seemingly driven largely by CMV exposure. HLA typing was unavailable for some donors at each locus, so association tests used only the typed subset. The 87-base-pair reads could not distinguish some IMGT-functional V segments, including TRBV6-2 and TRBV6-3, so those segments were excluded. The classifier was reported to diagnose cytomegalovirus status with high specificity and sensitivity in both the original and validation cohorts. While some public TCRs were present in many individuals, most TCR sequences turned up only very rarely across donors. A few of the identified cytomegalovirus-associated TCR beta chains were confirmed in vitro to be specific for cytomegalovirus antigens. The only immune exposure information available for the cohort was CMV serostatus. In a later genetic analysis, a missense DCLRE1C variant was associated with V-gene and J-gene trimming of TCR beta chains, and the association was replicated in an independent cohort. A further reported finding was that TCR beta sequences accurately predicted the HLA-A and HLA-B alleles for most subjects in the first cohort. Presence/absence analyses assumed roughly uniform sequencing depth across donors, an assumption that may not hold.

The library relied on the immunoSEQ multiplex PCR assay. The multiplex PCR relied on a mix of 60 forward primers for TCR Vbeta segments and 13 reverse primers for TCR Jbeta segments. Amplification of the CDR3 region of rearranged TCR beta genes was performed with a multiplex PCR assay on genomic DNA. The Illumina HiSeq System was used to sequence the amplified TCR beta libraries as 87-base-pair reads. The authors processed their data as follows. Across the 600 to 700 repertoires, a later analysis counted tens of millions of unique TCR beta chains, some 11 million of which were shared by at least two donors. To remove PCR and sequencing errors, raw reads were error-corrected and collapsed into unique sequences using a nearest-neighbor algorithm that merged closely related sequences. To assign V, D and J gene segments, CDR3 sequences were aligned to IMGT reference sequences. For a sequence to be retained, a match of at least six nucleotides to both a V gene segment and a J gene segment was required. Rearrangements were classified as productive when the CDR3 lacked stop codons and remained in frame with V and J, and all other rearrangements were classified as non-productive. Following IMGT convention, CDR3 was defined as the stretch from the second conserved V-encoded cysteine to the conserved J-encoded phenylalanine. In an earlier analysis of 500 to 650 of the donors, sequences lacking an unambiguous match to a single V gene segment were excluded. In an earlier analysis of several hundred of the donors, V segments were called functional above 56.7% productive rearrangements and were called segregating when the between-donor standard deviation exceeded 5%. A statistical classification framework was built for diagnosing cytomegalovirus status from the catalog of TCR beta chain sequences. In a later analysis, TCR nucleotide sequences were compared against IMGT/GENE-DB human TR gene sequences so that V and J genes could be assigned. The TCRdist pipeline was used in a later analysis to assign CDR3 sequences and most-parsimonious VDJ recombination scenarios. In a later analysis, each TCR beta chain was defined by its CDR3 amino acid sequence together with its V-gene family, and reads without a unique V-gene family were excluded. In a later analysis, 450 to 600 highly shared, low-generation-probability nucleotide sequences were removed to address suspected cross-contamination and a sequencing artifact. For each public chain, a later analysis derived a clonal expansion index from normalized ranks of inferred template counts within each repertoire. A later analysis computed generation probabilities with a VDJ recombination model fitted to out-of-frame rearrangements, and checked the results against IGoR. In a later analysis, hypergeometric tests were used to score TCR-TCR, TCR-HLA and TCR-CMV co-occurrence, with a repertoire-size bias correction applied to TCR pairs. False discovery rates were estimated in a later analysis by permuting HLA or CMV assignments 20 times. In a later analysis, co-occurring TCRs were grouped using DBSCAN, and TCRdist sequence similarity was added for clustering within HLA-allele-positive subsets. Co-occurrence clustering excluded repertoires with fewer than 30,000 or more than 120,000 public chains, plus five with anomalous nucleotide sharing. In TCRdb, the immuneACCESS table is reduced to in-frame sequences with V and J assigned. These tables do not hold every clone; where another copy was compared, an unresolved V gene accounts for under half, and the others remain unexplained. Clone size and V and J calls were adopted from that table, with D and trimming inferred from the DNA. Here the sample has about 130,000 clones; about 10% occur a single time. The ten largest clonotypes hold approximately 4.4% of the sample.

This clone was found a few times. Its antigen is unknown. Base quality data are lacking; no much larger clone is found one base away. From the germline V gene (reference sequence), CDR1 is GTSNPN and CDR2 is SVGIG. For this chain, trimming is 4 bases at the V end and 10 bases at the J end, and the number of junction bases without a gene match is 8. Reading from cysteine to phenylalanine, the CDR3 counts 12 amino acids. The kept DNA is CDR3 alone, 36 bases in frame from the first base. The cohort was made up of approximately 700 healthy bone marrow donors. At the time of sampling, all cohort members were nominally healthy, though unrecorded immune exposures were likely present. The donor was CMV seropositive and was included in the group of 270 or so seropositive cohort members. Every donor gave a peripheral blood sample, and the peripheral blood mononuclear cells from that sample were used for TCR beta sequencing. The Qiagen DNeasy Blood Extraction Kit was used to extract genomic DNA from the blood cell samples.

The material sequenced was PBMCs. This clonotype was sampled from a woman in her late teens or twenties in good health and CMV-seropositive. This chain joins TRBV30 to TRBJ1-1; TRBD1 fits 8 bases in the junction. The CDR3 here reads CAWNRQGRGAFF. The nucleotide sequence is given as TGTGCCTGGAACCGACAGGGGCGGGGAGCTTTCTTT. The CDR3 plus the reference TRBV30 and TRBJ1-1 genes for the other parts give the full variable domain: SQTIHQWPATLVQPVGSPLSLECTVEGTSNPNLYWYRQAAGRGLQLLFYSVGIGQISSEVPQNLSASRPQDRQFILSSKKLLLSDSGFYLCAWNRQGRGAFFGQGTRLTVV.